This passage covers 3 T cell receptor beta chains from one sample sequenced in a study of OX40 agonist ivuxolimab in advanced cancers. Method: immunoSEQ multiplex PCR; TCRdb's copy keeps in-frame clones and lacks some. In the table there are 55,000 to 75,000 clones, about 85% of which are singletons. The input for sequencing was CD4+ or CD8+ T cells sorted from blood, taken in a trial of the OX40 agonist ivuxolimab. The source of these receptors is an adult with an advanced solid tumor such as melanoma, head and neck, liver or kidney cancer.

The chain is built from TRBV9 and TRBJ2-1; 7 nucleotides agree with TRBD1. The CDR3 sequence is 13 residues long. CDR1 is SGDLS, CDR2 YYNGEE, per germline. Trimming at V came to 3 bases and at J to 16 bases, leaving 13 bases not matched to a gene. CDR3 amino acids: CASSAGTAPSQFF. For the CDR3, the DNA is TGTGCCAGCAGCGCCGGGACAGCCCCAAGTCAATTCTTC.

This clone appeared a single time. The V gene is TRBV7-9, the J gene TRBJ2-3; D is unresolved. Germline assignment: CDR1 SEHNR and CDR2 FQNEAQ (reference sequence). This CDR3 comprises 12 residues. Trimming removed 4 bases from V and 7 bases from J, with 9 bases in between. Here the CDR3 DNA reads TGTGCCAGCAGCTCGTCGGCGAATACGCAGTATTTT. Its protein is CASSSSANTQYF. The entire variable domain, with the rest obtained from reference TRBV7-9 and TRBJ2-3, is as follows: DTGVSQNPRHKITKRGQNVTFRCDPISEHNRLYWYRQTLGQGPEFLTYFQNEAQLEKSRLLSDRFSAERPKGSFSTLEIQRTEQGDSAMYLCASSSSANTQYFGPGTRLTVL.

The V gene is TRBV27, the J gene TRBJ2-1; tentatively, D is TRBD1 (6 bases). V lost 2 bases and J lost 2, with 10 bases in between. The CDR3 covers 15 residues. Per germline, CDR1 MNHEY and CDR2 SMNVEV (reference sequence). CDR3 nucleotides: TGTGCCAGCAGTTTAAGACAGGCAGCCTACAATGAGCAGTTCTTC. Translating gives CASSLRQAAYNEQFF.